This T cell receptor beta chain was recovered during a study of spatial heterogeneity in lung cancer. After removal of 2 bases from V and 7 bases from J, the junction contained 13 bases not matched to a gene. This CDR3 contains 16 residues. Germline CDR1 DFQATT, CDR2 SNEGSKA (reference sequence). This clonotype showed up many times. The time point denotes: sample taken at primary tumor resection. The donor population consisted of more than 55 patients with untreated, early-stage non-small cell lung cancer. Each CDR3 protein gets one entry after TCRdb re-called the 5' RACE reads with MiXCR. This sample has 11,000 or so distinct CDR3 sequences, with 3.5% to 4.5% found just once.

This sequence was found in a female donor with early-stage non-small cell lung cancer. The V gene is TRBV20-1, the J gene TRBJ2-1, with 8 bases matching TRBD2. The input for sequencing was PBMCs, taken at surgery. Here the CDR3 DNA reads TGCAGTGCTAGACCCGCGGGAGGCCCAGTCTCAAATGAGCAGTTCTTC. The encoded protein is CSARPAGGPVSNEQFF.